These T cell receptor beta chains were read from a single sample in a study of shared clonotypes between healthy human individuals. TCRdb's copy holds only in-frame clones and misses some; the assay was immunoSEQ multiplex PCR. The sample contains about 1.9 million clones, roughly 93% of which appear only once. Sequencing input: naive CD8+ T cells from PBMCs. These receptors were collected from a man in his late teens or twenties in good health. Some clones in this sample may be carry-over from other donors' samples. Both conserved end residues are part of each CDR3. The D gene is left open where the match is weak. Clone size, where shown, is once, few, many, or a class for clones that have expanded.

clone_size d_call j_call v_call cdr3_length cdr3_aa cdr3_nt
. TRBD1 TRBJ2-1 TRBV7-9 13 CAGVPDRKNEQFF TGTGCCGGAGTTCCGGACAGGAAAAATGAGCAGTTCTTC
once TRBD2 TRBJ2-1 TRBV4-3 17 CASSQRLAGGPDNEQFF TGCGCCAGCAGCCAGAGACTAGCGGGAGGGCCTGACAATGAGCAGTTCTTC
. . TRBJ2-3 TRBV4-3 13 CASSQIRTDTQYF TGCGCCAGCAGCCAAATCAGGACAGATACGCAGTATTTT
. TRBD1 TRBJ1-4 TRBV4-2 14 CASSADRGPEKLFF TGTGCCAGCAGCGCGGACAGGGGCCCAGAAAAACTGTTTTTT
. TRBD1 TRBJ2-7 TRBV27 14 CASRRQGLVHEQYF TGTGCCAGCAGAAGACAGGGCCTAGTGCACGAGCAGTACTTC
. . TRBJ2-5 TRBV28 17 CASRKGSRGTLQETQYF TGTGCCAGCAGGAAGGGGTCTAGGGGTACCCTCCAAGAGACCCAGTACTTC
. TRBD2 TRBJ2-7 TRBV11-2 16 CASSLGLAGPLYEQYF TGTGCCAGCAGCCTGGGGCTAGCGGGGCCCTTGTACGAGCAGTACTTC
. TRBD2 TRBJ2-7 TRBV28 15 CASRLTTSGEYEQYF TGTGCCAGCAGGCTTACAACTAGCGGAGAATACGAGCAGTACTTC
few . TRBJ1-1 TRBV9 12 CASSPAEGEAFF TGTGCCAGCAGCCCCGCTGAGGGGGAAGCTTTCTTT
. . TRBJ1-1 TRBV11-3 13 CASSSRADREAFF TGTGCCAGCAGCTCTAGGGCAGATCGTGAAGCTTTCTTT